A selection of T cell receptor beta chains follows, all from one sample in a study of OX40 agonist ivuxolimab in advanced cancers. Generated by immunoSEQ multiplex PCR, the TCRdb table keeps only in-frame clones and is missing some. The data hold tens of thousands of clones, with 85% to 90% observed a single time. Sequenced material: CD4+ or CD8+ T cells sorted from blood, taken in a trial of the OX40 agonist ivuxolimab. These receptor sequences come from an adult with an advanced solid tumor such as melanoma, head and neck, liver or kidney cancer. The CDR3 runs from the conserved cysteine through the conserved F or W. D genes are given only for firm matches. Clone size, where shown, is once, few, many, or a class for clones that have expanded.

NA,TRBJ2-3,TRBD2,TRBV9,CASSVGTSGSDTQYF,TGTGCCAGCAGCGTAGGGACTAGCGGGTCAGATACGCAGTATTTT
NA,TRBJ2-1,NA,TRBV9,CASSATGGLSSYNEQFF,TGTGCCAGCAGCGCCACCGGGGGCCTCAGCTCCTACAATGAGCAGTTCTTC
NA,TRBJ2-1,NA,TRBV5-6,CASSSGRGAEQFF,TGTGCCAGCAGCTCGGGGAGGGGGGCTGAGCAGTTCTTC
NA,TRBJ1-1,NA,TRBV2,CASSLGQNTEAFF,TGTGCCAGCAGCCTGGGACAGAACACTGAAGCTTTCTTT
NA,TRBJ2-1,TRBD1,TRBV6-1,CASNERDRGYNEQFF,TGTGCCAGCAACGAACGGGACAGGGGCTACAATGAGCAGTTCTTC
NA,TRBJ2-1,NA,TRBV5-6,CASSLRVTYNEQFF,TGTGCCAGCAGCTTGAGAGTGACCTACAATGAGCAGTTCTTC
NA,TRBJ1-5,NA,TRBV18,CASSERDQPQHF,TGTGCCAGCTCGGAAAGAGATCAGCCCCAGCATTTT
NA,TRBJ1-1,TRBD1,TRBV5-1,CASSQRADRGEAFF,TGCGCCAGCAGCCAACGAGCCGACAGGGGCGAAGCTTTCTTT
NA,TRBJ1-3,TRBD1,TRBV6-5,CASSSPDRGPGNTIYF,TGTGCCAGCAGTTCCCCGGACAGGGGGCCTGGAAACACCATATATTTT
NA,TRBJ2-7,TRBD1,TRBV27,CASRTGAYEQYF,TGTGCCAGCAGGACAGGGGCCTACGAGCAGTACTTC
NA,TRBJ2-5,TRBD2,TRBV5-1,CASSWAGTRGGETQYF,TGCGCCAGCAGCTGGGCCGGGACTAGGGGCGGGGAGACCCAGTACTTC
NA,TRBJ2-3,NA,TRBV11-1,CASSLLKGTLTDTQYF,TGTGCCAGCAGCTTATTGAAGGGTACCCTCACAGATACGCAGTATTTT
NA,TRBJ2-4,TRBD2,TRBV6-5,CASSPSGAKNIQYF,TGTGCCAGCAGCCCTAGCGGGGCCAAAAACATTCAGTACTTC
NA,TRBJ1-1,NA,TRBV10-3,CAISERSTEAFF,TGTGCCATCTCAGAGAGGTCCACTGAAGCTTTCTTT
NA,TRBJ2-3,TRBD2,TRBV11-3,CASSSQTSGYTDTQYF,TGTGCCAGCAGCTCCCAGACTAGCGGGTACACAGATACGCAGTATTTT
NA,TRBJ2-5,TRBD1,TRBV5-4,CASSLRTGLLVETQYF,TGTGCCAGCAGCCTCCGGACAGGGCTCCTAGTGGAGACCCAGTACTTC
once,TRBJ2-5,TRBD2,TRBV5-4,CASSLDSGGARWETQYF,TGTGCCAGCAGCTTGGATAGCGGGGGGGCCAGATGGGAGACCCAGTACTTC
NA,TRBJ2-3,TRBD2,TRBV5-4,CASSQGTSGGDSSTDTQYF,TGTGCCAGCAGCCAAGGGACTAGCGGGGGGGATTCTAGCACAGATACGCAGTATTTT
NA,TRBJ2-6,NA,TRBV27,CASRAGGAGANVLTF,TGTGCCAGCAGGGCAGGGGGGGCTGGGGCCAACGTCCTGACTTTC
NA,TRBJ1-4,NA,TRBV28,CASSLWVAGNEKLFF,TGTGCCAGCAGTTTGTGGGTGGCAGGGAATGAAAAACTGTTTTTT
NA,TRBJ1-1,NA,TRBV5-1,CASSLGGFEAFF,TGCGCCAGCAGCTTGGGAGGGTTCGAAGCTTTCTTT
NA,TRBJ2-2,NA,TRBV2,CASSLRQVRTGGELFF,TGTGCCAGCAGTCTGCGACAGGTTCGGACGGGCGGGGAGCTGTTTTTT